A single sample gave rise to the 28 T cell receptor beta chains below, sequenced in a study of blood T cell repertoires in COVID-19 (TCRdb year 2020). Preparation of the library involved the immunoSEQ multiplex PCR assay. TCRdb provides this immuneACCESS table in a form limited to in-frame rearrangements. Some clones are lacking; in checked studies, under half of them reflect an unresolved V gene, and why the rest are absent is not known. This sample holds approximately 150,000 clones; around 84% were observed only once. Clones ranked in the top ten supply about 2.8% of the sample. The sequencing sample was made of peripheral blood. The source of these receptors is a human donor with acute or convalescent COVID-19. The donor label of this sample is uncertain.

This chain connects TRBV2 to TRBJ2-3; 8 bases are shared with TRBD1. The germline V gene encodes CDR1 SNHLY and CDR2 FYNNEI. The V gene end was trimmed by 5 bases and the J gene end by 4 bases; junction bases not matched to a gene: 5. The CDR3 has 14 residues. The CDR3: CASSSQGQADTQYF. Here the CDR3 DNA reads TGTGCCAGCAGTTCCCAGGGACAGGCAGATACGCAGTATTTT.

The rearrangement links TRBV10-3 to TRBJ2-3; 8 bases agree with TRBD1. CDR3 length: 15 residues. From germline, CDR1 is ENHRY and CDR2 SYGVKD. Germline trimming cut 7 bases from V and 2 bases from J; bases unmatched to any gene: 8. DNA of the CDR3: TGTGCCATCAAGAGAGACAGGGGTTCCACAGATACGCAGTATTTT. Encoded protein: CAIKRDRGSTDTQYF.

The chain recombines TRBV5-8 with TRBJ2-1; tentative D call: TRBD2 (7 bases). The ends were cut back, 3 bases at V and 7 bases at J, with 20 bases in the middle. This CDR3 region has 16 residues. Germline loops: CDR1 SGHTS, CDR2 YDEGEE. CDR3 amino acids: CASSSGRAGARNEQFF. Written as DNA, the CDR3 is TGTGCCAGCAGCTCGGGTAGGGCGGGGGCAAGGAATGAGCAGTTCTTC.

The chain carries TRBV7-9 and TRBJ1-4; a possible D gene is TRBD1 (5 bases). V shed 5 bases and J shed 0 bases, with 13 bases lying between them. This CDR3 has 16 amino acids. Germline assignment: CDR1 SEHNR and CDR2 FQNEAQ (reference sequence). The CDR3 coding sequence is TGTGCCAGCAGCCTAGACAGATTTGCAACTAATGAAAAACTGTTTTTT. It specifies CASSLDRFATNEKLFF.

This chain connects TRBV27 to TRBJ1-2, with a weak D call TRBD1 (6 bases). Germline CDR1 MNHEY, CDR2 SMNVEV (reference sequence). The V gene lost 8 bases and the J gene lost 2 bases, with 15 bases spanning the gap. CDR3 length: 14 amino acids. DNA of the CDR3: TGTGCCAGCGGTCGGAGGGGGGGAAACTATGGCTACACCTTC. Amino acids: CASGRRGGNYGYTF.

The CDR3: CASSVGGGSAGELFF. The CDR3 DNA follows: TGTGCCAGCAGCGTAGGGGGCGGGAGCGCCGGGGAGCTGTTTTTT. This chain joins TRBV9 and TRBJ2-2; 7 nucleotides agree with TRBD2. With V trimmed by 0 bases and J by 6 bases, 5 bases remained unmatched. The CDR3 is 15 residues long. Germline V gene lookup returns CDR1 SGDLS and CDR2 YYNGEE.

The chain is built from TRBV19 and TRBJ2-5; tentative D call: TRBD2 (6 bases). The V and J ends lost 4 bases and 3 bases respectively, with 24 bases between them. Per the germline V gene, CDR1 is LNHDA and CDR2 is SQIVND (reference sequence). This CDR3 is built from 18 residues. CDR3 region: CASSTLMSGLPPKETQYF. The CDR3 DNA follows: TGTGCCAGTAGTACACTGATGAGCGGGCTCCCCCCAAAAGAGACCCAGTACTTC.

This chain joins TRBV5-4 and TRBJ1-4; the D is unclear. Germline V CDR1 and CDR2: SGHNT, YYREEE (reference sequence). V gave up 4 bases and J gave up 0 bases, with 16 bases separating them. This CDR3 region has 17 residues. CDR3 protein: CASSRKLAGPTNEKLFF. CDR3 nucleotides: TGTGCCAGCAGCCGAAAACTAGCAGGACCAACTAATGAAAAACTGTTTTTT.

As concerns this clone: Relative to the germline gene, one junction end is altered; a read error may explain this. The chain is built from TRBV7-7 and TRBJ2-3; 13 bases match TRBD2. CDR1 is SSHAT, CDR2 FNYEAQ, per germline (reference sequence). CDR3 length: 16 residues. The DNA for the CDR3 is TGTGCTAGCAGTAGGACTAGCGGGGGAAGCACAGATACGCAGTATTTT. Amino acid sequence: CASSRTSGGSTDTQYF.

This clone has only a few counts. The V gene is TRBV5-8, the J gene TRBJ1-5; TRBD1 matches at 8 bases. The CDR3 is 16 residues long. The germline CDR1 and CDR2 sequences are SGHTS and YDEGEE. The ends lost 1 base at V and 4 bases at J; junction bases unmatched: 7. The CDR3: CASSLPTGGANQPQHF. CDR3 DNA: TGTGCCAGCAGCTTGCCTACAGGGGGGGCTAATCAGCCCCAGCATTTT.

This chain joins TRBV18 and TRBJ2-5, with TRBD2 matching over 10 bases. Per germline, CDR1 KGHSH and CDR2 LQKENI. The CDR3 is made up of 15 amino acids. V lost 10 bases and J lost 2; bases outside the gene matches: 10. DNA of the CDR3: TGTGCCACCCGACCGGGACTAGCGCGTCAAGAGACCCAGTACTTC. Translated, it gives CATRPGLARQETQYF. The full variable domain, completed using reference TRBV18 and TRBJ2-5, is NAGVMQNPRHLVRRRGQEARLRCSPMKGHSHVYWYRQLPEEGLKFMVYLQKENIIDESGMPKERFSAEFPKEGPSILRIQQVVRGDSAAYFCATRPGLARQETQYFGPGTRLLVL.

The genes are TRBV11-2 and TRBJ1-1, with D uncertain. Trimming removed 4 bases from V and 0 bases from J, with 6 bases in between. This CDR3 comprises 13 residues. Germline V gene data show CDR1 as SGHAT and CDR2 as FQNNGV. This CDR3 is CASSSHLNTEAFF. CDR3 coding DNA: TGTGCCAGCAGCTCTCACTTGAACACTGAAGCTTTCTTT.

The rearrangement links TRBV29-1 to TRBJ1-1; 7 nucleotides align to TRBD1. The germline V gene encodes CDR1 SQVTM and CDR2 ANQGSEA. Losses at the gene ends were 5 bases for V and 1 base for J; bases not matched to a gene: 7. The CDR3 is made up of 14 amino acids. The CDR3 loop is CSVQRTGGNTEAFF. The DNA of the CDR3 is TGCAGCGTTCAAAGGACAGGCGGGAACACTGAAGCTTTCTTT.

This clone is a singleton in its sample. The V and J genes are TRBV3-1 (or the pseudogene TRBV3-2) and TRBJ2-1; D gene ambiguous. V shed 2 bases and J shed 4 bases, with 9 bases lying between them. This CDR3 is 14 amino acids long. Germline CDR1 reads LGHDT; CDR2 reads YNNKEL (reference sequence). CDR3 nucleotides: TGTGCCAGCAGCCAACTAGATAGGTACAATGAGCAGTTCTTC. Amino acids: CASSQLDRYNEQFF.

This CDR3 is CASSEERADTQYF. CDR3 nucleotides: TGTGCCAGCAGTGAAGAGAGGGCAGATACGCAGTATTTT. This chain connects TRBV6-4 to TRBJ2-3; a weak D match, TRBD2 (5 bases). Trimming took 3 bases from V and 4 from J, leaving 8 bases between them. The CDR3 contains 13 residues. CDR1 is MRHNA, CDR2 SNTAGT, per germline.

The J gene is TRBJ1-6, the V gene TRBV28; 9 bases agree with TRBD1. CDR1 and CDR2 from the germline V gene are MDHEN and SYDVKM. V shed 3 bases and J 10 bases; nucleotides not matched to a gene: 16. The CDR3 length is 18 residues. CDR3 sequence (DNA): TGTGCCAGCAGTTTGCGAGGGACAGGGACAACGCCGGGGTCACCCCTCCACTTT. Protein product: CASSLRGTGTTPGSPLHF.

This clone was seen only once. The chain carries TRBV12-3 or TRBV12-4 and TRBJ2-7; TRBD2 aligns across 7 bases. V was clipped by 3 bases and J by 5 bases; unmatched bases: 4. The CDR3 covers 13 residues. The CDR3 reads CASSLVRGDEQYF. In DNA, the CDR3 is TGTGCCAGCAGTTTGGTTCGGGGGGACGAGCAGTACTTC.

The V call is TRBV7-2, the J call TRBJ1-5; D unresolved. The V end lost 6 bases, the J end lost 4 bases, and 10 bases lay between the germline ends. Germline assignment: CDR1 SGHTA and CDR2 FQGNSA. CDR3 length equals 13 residues. The CDR3 DNA reads TGTGCCAGCAGACAAGACACAAATCAGCCCCAGCATTTT. As protein: CASRQDTNQPQHF.

The CDR3 loop reads CASSLGLELFF. The CDR3 DNA reads TGCGCCAGCAGCTTGGGACTAGAGTTGTTCTTC. The chain carries TRBV5-1 and TRBJ2-1; possibly TRBD2 for D (6 bases). V dropped 0 bases and J dropped 15 bases, with 10 bases sitting between them. In germline, CDR1 is SGHRS, CDR2 YFSETQ. The CDR3 contains 11 residues.

The CDR3 sequence: CASSFGQGAYGYTF. For the CDR3, the DNA is TGTGCCAGCAGCTTCGGACAGGGGGCTTATGGCTACACCTTC. This chain uses TRBV5-8 with TRBJ1-2; 11 bases align to TRBD1. The CDR3 contains 14 residues. CDR1 is SGHTS, CDR2 YDEGEE, per germline. V shed 2 bases, J shed 5 bases, and the junction held 2 bases outside the gene matches.

The chain joins TRBV3-1 (or the pseudogene TRBV3-2) to TRBJ1-5; D ambiguous. Deletions cut 2 bases from V and 0 bases from J, with 5 bases between. The CDR3 consists of 14 residues. Looked up from germline, CDR1 is LGHDT and CDR2 is YNNKEL (reference sequence). CDR3 nucleotide sequence: TGTGCCAGCAGCCAAACTGATAGCAATCAGCCCCAGCATTTT. Protein product: CASSQTDSNQPQHF.

The V and J genes are TRBV7-9 and TRBJ1-5; perhaps TRBD1 as D (5 bases). The germline V gene has CDR1 SEHNR and CDR2 FQNEAQ (reference sequence). V lost 1 base, J lost 3 bases, and 10 bases lay in between. The CDR3 is 15 residues long. Here the CDR3 DNA reads TGTGCCAGCAGCTTAGGCCCAGGGTTCAATCAGCCCCAGCATTTT. It specifies CASSLGPGFNQPQHF. The full variable domain, in which reference TRBV7-9 and TRBJ1-5 provide the parts outside the CDR3, is DTGVSQNPRHKITKRGQNVTFRCDPISEHNRLYWYRQTLGQGPEFLTYFQNEAQLEKSRLLSDRFSAERPKGSFSTLEIQRTEQGDSAMYLCASSLGPGFNQPQHFGDGTRLSIL.

This clone was detected only once. The chain couples TRBV5-6 to TRBJ2-7; TRBD1 aligns across 7 bases. The J segment lost 1 base and the V segment lost 1 base, leaving 5 bases of the junction unmatched. CDR1 and CDR2 (germline): SGHDT, YYEEEE. The CDR3 is made up of 15 amino acids. CDR3 amino acids: CASSLTPGQSYEQYF. For the CDR3, the DNA is TGTGCCAGCAGCTTGACACCGGGACAGTCCTACGAGCAGTACTTC. Supplemented by reference TRBV5-6 and TRBJ2-7, the full variable domain reads DAGVTQSPTHLIKTRGQQVTLRCSPKSGHDTVSWYQQALGQGPQFIFQYYEEEERQRGNFPDRFSGHQFPNYSSELNVNALLLGDSALYLCASSLTPGQSYEQYFGPGTRLTVT.

This clone was seen a handful of times. The gene calls are TRBV24-1 and TRBJ2-3; D is uncertain. With 3 bases removed from V and 0 bases from J, the gap between germline ends came to 12 bases. Germline V gene data show CDR1 as KGHDR and CDR2 as SFDVKD. The length of the CDR3 is 16 residues. In nucleotides, the CDR3 is TGTGCCACCAGTGATGAAAGCCGAACTAGCACAGATACGCAGTATTTT. It yields the protein CATSDESRTSTDTQYF.

The CDR3 loop is CASSPAKLTGEQYV. In DNA form, the CDR3 reads TGTGCCAGCAGCCCCGCCAAGCTAACAGGAGAGCAGTACGTC. The gene calls are TRBV7-8 and TRBJ2-7, with D perhaps matching TRBD1 (5 bases). The CDR3 is 14 amino acids. CDR1 SGHVS and CDR2 FQNEAQ come from the germline V gene. The V gene lost 5 bases and the J gene lost 7 bases, with 18 bases spanning the gap.

The gene calls are TRBV28 and TRBJ1-3; D uncertain. There are 13 residues in the CDR3. Per the germline V gene, CDR1 is MDHEN and CDR2 is SYDVKM. Trimming took 11 bases from V and 0 from J, leaving 11 bases between them. For the CDR3, the DNA is TGTGCCTCTGACGGAGGCTCTGGAAACACCATATATTTT. Its translation: CASDGGSGNTIYF.

The chain joins TRBV9 to TRBJ1-2, with 7 bases that match TRBD1. The CDR3 extends over 13 amino acids. Germline trimming cut 6 bases from V and 5 bases from J; bases unmatched to any gene: 7. Looked up from germline, CDR1 is SGDLS and CDR2 is YYNGEE. The CDR3, as DNA: TGTGCCAGCACCGAACAGGGGACTTATGGCTACACCTTC. This codes for CASTEQGTYGYTF.

In its sample, this clone was seen once. The V and J genes are TRBV6-5 and TRBJ1-2, with D possibly being TRBD1 (6 bases). V lost 2 bases and J 12 bases, leaving 19 bases between the germline ends. Per the germline V gene, CDR1 is MNHEY and CDR2 is SVGAGI. The CDR3 is made up of 14 amino acids. CDR3 bases: TGTGCCAGCAGTTACGGTGAAGGGGGTATATTAAACACCTTC. Protein product: CASSYGEGGILNTF.